This TCR beta chain was profiled in a study of human T cells and chemical hapten exposure (dated by TCRdb to about 2021). Study-level background: For sensitization, 2% DPC in acetone was applied to a 2 cm by 2 cm area of upper inner arm skin. Patch testing was performed on the upper back with Finn chambers containing 0.01% DPC, and the patch tests were scored after 6 days according to International Contact Dermatitis Research Group standards. Libraries were combined into a pool for sequencing, and differences in TCR yield between samples came mainly from small differences in library volumes within the pool. Blood samples were taken from patients before sensitization (week 0) and then at 2, 6 and about 24 weeks after DPC sensitization. Throughout the study period of roughly 24 weeks, patients also received therapeutic DPC doses to the scalp every week. Alopecia areata with under or over 50% scalp involvement, alopecia totalis and alopecia universalis were represented in the patient cohort, which was mostly female. In alopecia patients, the study followed how the peripheral blood TCR repertoire changed in vivo over primary and secondary sensitization to diphenylcyclopropenone (DPC), a hapten. Blood for TCR sequencing was provided by twenty-nine alopecia patients at one to four time points (pre-sensitization, 2, 6 and 24 weeks). The study at large found these results: The number of TCRs above 1 in 1000 frequency did not change with DPC sensitization; there was no evidence of global repertoire structure alterations. After repeated subsampling, changes were observed in the strength of the expansion versus patch-test correlation and in the threshold at which the correlation became significant. A positive correlation was found between the number of PT1 expanded TCRs and patch test score, with significance reached at thresholds 8, 16 and 32 but not 4. Compared with pre-sensitization or healthy control sets, expanded TCRs formed significantly more large CDR3 similarity clusters, which is consistent with antigen-driven responses. Because every patient had alopecia, a presumed autoimmune disease, the patients' immune response might differ from that of healthy individuals.

Library preparation used RACE. These reads were obtained on a NextSeq 500. During library preparation, unique molecular identifiers were attached to individual cDNA molecules so that TCRs could be counted in a quantitative, reproducible way. From each blood RNA sample, both TCR alpha and TCR beta chains were sequenced. Under the source paper's analysis protocol: The median number of TCRs per sample was around 100,000, ranging from about 20,000 to 750,000. V, J and CDR3 annotation of the TCR reads was carried out using the Decombinator software suite. To make PS versus PT1 abundance plots, every sample was subsampled to the same number of TCRs (28,000). Expanded TCRs were defined as absent before sensitization and observed at least eight times at the 2-week time point. TCRdb applied fastp at Q25 and MiXCR to the public reads, then kept only in-frame beta chains. Each entry is one CDR3 protein sequence, shown with its most common DNA and genes. The V and J calls reflect TCRdb's pipeline rather than the authors' work. This sample is represented by about 250,000 distinct CDR3 sequences; approximately 7.5% of them were singletons. The biggest ten clones account for about 1.2% of the sample.

A distance of 14 bases separates the germline ends of V and J, which lose 5 bases and 3 bases respectively. The CDR3 starts with the cysteine, ends with the phenylalanine, and has 15 residues. CDR3 DNA is the only sequence kept; it has 45 bases, read in frame from the first base. For CDR1 and CDR2, the germline V gene lists MNHEY and SVGEGT. A remark on this clonotype: Its antigen remains undetermined. One base away there is no much larger clone; base qualities are not given.

The time point label here, explained by the study, means: pre-sensitization, week 0. The sample's treatment or condition label is to be understood as: therapeutic diphenylcyclopropenone sensitization with weekly scalp DPC. At every patch-test visit, the blood draw took place before the patch test was put on. To be eligible, patients had to be aged 18 to 70, diagnosed with alopecia and judged suitable for DPC therapy, while pregnant patients were excluded. Total RNA was extracted from unfractionated whole blood that had been collected in Tempus Blood RNA tubes. This clonotype was obtained from a man younger than 30 with alopecia areata. Some clones in this sample may be carry-over from other donors' samples. Sequenced here: whole blood, sampled in connection with sensitization to the hapten diphenylcyclopropenone (DPC). The rearranged segments are TRBV6-2 or TRBV6-3 and TRBJ2-4; the D gene assignment is perhaps TRBD1 or TRBD2, with each matching 5 bases. The CDR3 protein is CASSERRGVKNIQYF. Here is the DNA: TGTGCCAGCAGTGAAAGACGAGGGGTCAAAAACATTCAGTACTTC.